This T cell receptor (beta chain) was sequenced for a study of PD-1 blockade in mismatch repair-deficient tumors. Study-wide findings and caveats: After pembrolizumab, tumor-resident clones rose rapidly, then generally contracted before radiologic responses.

The sample holds one count of this clone. No antigen is known for it. All patients were mismatch repair deficient, assessed by either PCR or immunohistochemistry. A few pembrolizumab responders had their TCRs sequenced. Clones were read by immunoSEQ multiplex PCR, and TCRdb kept only the in-frame ones, dropping some. The table shows 120,000 or so clones, with about 88% occurring only once. This TCR was recovered from an adult with mismatch repair-deficient cancer. Sequencing used peripheral blood, obtained 44 weeks after starting pembrolizumab.

CDR3 amino acids: CASSLEAGARTQYF. The CDR3 DNA follows: TGTGCCAGCAGTTTAGAAGCCGGGGCGAGGACCCAGTACTTC. The V call is TRBV28, the J call TRBJ2-5; D is perhaps TRBD1 or TRBD2 (5 bases each). CDR1 is MDHEN and CDR2 is SYDVKM in the germline V gene. V was pared by 2 bases and J by 7 bases, with 14 bases between. CDR3 length: 14 residues.